These 8 T cell receptor beta chains share one sample of origin, sequenced in a study of T cell clonality in common variable immunodeficiency. TCRdb's copy holds only in-frame clones and misses some; the assay was immunoSEQ multiplex PCR. Sampling found roughly 38,000 clones, none seen once. Input material: peripheral blood mononuclear cells. These TCRs come from a person aged 18 to 75 in good health.

This clone was counted ten times or more. With the read ending 3 residues before the CDR3 end, the germline J gene is used to fill in that end. The chain is built from TRBV29-1 and TRBJ2-2, with a weak D call TRBD1 (5 bases). Per germline, CDR1 SQVTM and CDR2 ANQGSEA. Trimming took off 7 bases at V and 1 base at J, with 10 bases between the two ends. The CDR3 runs to 13 residues. This chain's CDR3 is CSGRQLNTGELFF. CDR3 DNA (partial): TGCAGCGGCAGACAGTTGAACACCGGGGAG.

Ten or more counts support this clone. Sequencing ends 3 residues short of the CDR3 end; the germline J gene provides the rest. The chain employs TRBV19 and TRBJ1-5; D unresolved. The V and J ends lost 4 bases and 2 bases respectively, with 9 bases between them. This CDR3 contains 14 residues. The V gene's germline CDR1 is LNHDA and CDR2 SQIVND (reference sequence). Incomplete CDR3 DNA: TGTGCCAGTAGTAGTACCGGGGGCAATCAGCCC. It is translated as CASSSTGGNQP. The entire CDR3 reads CASSSTGGNQPQHF. Variable domain in full (rest from reference TRBV19 and TRBJ1-5): DGGITQSPKYLFRKEGQNVTLSCEQNLNHDAMYWYRQDPGQGLRLIYYSQIVNDFQKGDIAEGYSVSREKKESFPLTVTSAQKNPTAFYLCASSSTGGNQPQHFGDGTRLSIL.

This clone was recorded at least ten times. From the germline J gene comes the end of the CDR3, since the read stops 3 residues before it. This chain connects TRBV7-8 to TRBJ1-1; weak D call: TRBD1 (6 bases). V gave up 5 bases and J gave up 7 bases, with 29 bases separating them. The germline V gene encodes CDR1 SGHVS and CDR2 FQNEAQ. The CDR3 has 18 residues. The CDR3 loop reads CASSHFGTNKNSRREAFF. The sequenced part of the CDR3 DNA is TGTGCCAGCAGCCATTTCGGGACAAACAAAAATTCGCGGCGTGAA.

On this clone: The read is 3 residues too short to cover the CDR3 end, so that end is filled in from the germline J gene. This rearrangement joins TRBV20-1 to TRBJ2-5; 9 bases align to TRBD2. Trimming removed 1 base from V and 5 bases from J; junction bases left unmatched: 5. CDR1 DFQATT and CDR2 SNEGSKA come from the germline V gene (reference sequence). The CDR3 consists of 14 residues. The sequenced CDR3 bases are TGCAGTGCTAGAGTGAGCGGGAGGTGGGAGACC. It codes for CSARVSGRWET. The entire CDR3 is CSARVSGRWETQYF.

Ten or more counts support this clone. The read stops 3 residues short of the end of the CDR3; the missing end is completed from the germline J gene. V usage is TRBV19 and J usage is TRBJ1-5, with 7 bases aligning to TRBD1. CDR3 size: 15 residues. The ends lost 6 bases at V and 0 bases at J; junction bases unmatched: 5. CDR1 is LNHDA and CDR2 is SQIVND in the germline V gene (reference sequence). CDR3 in amino acids: CASRVTGNSNQPQHF. The CDR3 DNA, read in part, is TGTGCCAGTAGGGTGACAGGGAATAGCAATCAGCCC.

This clone was detected only a few times. The read is 3 residues too short to cover the CDR3 end, so that end is filled in from the germline J gene. This chain connects TRBV18 to TRBJ1-1, with TRBD1 as a possible D gene (5 bases). Germline V gene data show CDR1 as KGHSH and CDR2 as LQKENI. V lost 3 bases, J lost 5 bases, and 10 bases lay in between. The CDR3 is 13 amino acids. The CDR3 sequence is CASSPWGSTEAFF. The sequenced CDR3 bases are TGTGCCAGCTCACCCTGGGGCTCGACTGAA.

This clone was seen many times. Read data end 3 residues before the CDR3 end; the end is taken from the germline J gene. This chain joins TRBV5-1 and TRBJ1-1; maybe TRBD1 (5 bases). Germline V gives CDR1 SGHRS, CDR2 YFSETQ. This CDR3 spans 13 amino acids. Between the trimmed V and J ends, which lost 0 bases and 3 bases, there was a span of 6 bases. The CDR3 loop is CASSLGQYTEAFF. Partial CDR3 DNA: TGCGCCAGCAGCTTGGGACAGTACACTGAA.

About this clone itself: A much larger clone lies a single base off, so this may be a read error. The read is 3 residues too short to cover the CDR3 end, so that end is filled in from the germline J gene. The chain has TRBV30 and TRBJ2-3; 9 nucleotides match TRBD1. This CDR3 is built from 15 residues. Germline CDR1 reads GTSNPN; CDR2 reads SVGIG (reference sequence). The covered CDR3 bases are TGTGCCTGGAGTGCGGACAGGGGAGTGATTCAGCCG. It encodes CAWSADRGVIQP. The whole CDR3 protein is CAWSADRGVIQPQYF.